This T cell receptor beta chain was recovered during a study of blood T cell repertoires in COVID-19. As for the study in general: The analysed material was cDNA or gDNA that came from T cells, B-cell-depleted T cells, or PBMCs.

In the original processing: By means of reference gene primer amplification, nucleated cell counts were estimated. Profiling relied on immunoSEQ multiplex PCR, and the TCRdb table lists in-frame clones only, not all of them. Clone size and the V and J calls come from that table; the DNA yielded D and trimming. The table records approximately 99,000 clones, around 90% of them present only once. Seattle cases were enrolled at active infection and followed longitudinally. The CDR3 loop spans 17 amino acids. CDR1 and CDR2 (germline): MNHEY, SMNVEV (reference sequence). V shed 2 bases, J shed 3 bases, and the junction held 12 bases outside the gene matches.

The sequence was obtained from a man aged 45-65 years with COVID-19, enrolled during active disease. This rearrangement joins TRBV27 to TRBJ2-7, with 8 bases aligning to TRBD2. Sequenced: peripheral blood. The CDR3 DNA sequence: TGTGCCAGCAGTTTACGACGGGGGGGACCACGGATCTACGAGCAGTACTTC. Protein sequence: CASSLRRGGPRIYEQYF.